This T cell receptor (beta chain) was obtained from a study of shared clonotypes between healthy human individuals. Study results and caveats: Sampling used blood alone; tissue repertoires probably differ.

The CDR3 is 15 residues long. Trimming left V 1 base short and J 3 bases short, with 12 bases between. Germline V gene data show CDR1 as KGHSH and CDR2 as LQKENI. Authors' methods: Sequence data from immunoSEQ were junction-only and lacked quality scores; consequently, filtering differed. The protocol was immunoSEQ multiplex PCR, while the TCRdb copy is restricted to in-frame clones and leaves out a portion. Clone size and the V and J calls come from that table; the DNA yielded D and trimming. The repertoire holds some 630,000 clones, with about three quarters as singletons. Remarks on this clone: Its specificity is unknown.

The V call is TRBV18, the J call TRBJ2-5; D is unclear. Sequenced input: memory CD4+ T cells sorted from blood. As for subset: CD45RA-negative fraction. The sequence was collected from a woman in her twenties or thirties in good health. The CDR3, as DNA: TGTGCCAGCTCACCACGTCCTTTGGCAGAAGAGACCCAGTACTTC. Its translation is CASSPRPLAEETQYF.